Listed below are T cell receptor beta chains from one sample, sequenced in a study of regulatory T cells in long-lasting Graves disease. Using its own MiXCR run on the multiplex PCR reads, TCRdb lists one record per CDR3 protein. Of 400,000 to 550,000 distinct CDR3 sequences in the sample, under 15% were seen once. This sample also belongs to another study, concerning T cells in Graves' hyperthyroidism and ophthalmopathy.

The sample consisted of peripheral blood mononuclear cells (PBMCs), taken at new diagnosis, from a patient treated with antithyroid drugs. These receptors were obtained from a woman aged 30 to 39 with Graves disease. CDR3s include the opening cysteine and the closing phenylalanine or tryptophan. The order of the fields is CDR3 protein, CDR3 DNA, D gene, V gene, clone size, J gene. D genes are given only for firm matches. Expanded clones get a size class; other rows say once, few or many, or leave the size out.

CDR3 protein: CAWKGGTEAFF
CDR3 DNA: TGTGCCTGGAAAGGGGGAACTGAAGCTTTCTTT
D gene: .
V gene: TRBV30
clone size: many
J gene: TRBJ1-1

CDR3 protein: CASLAGLQETQYF
CDR3 DNA: TGTGCCAGCTTAGCGGGCCTCCAAGAGACCCAGTACTTC
D gene: TRBD2
V gene: TRBV18
clone size: many
J gene: TRBJ2-5

CDR3 protein: CASSQDSGSLSYEQYF
CDR3 DNA: TGCGCCAGCAGCCAGGATAGCGGCTCCCTTTCCTACGAGCAGTACTTC
D gene: .
V gene: TRBV4-1
clone size: .
J gene: TRBJ2-7

CDR3 protein: CASSMWGTLFTQYF
CDR3 DNA: TGTGCCAGCAGCATGTGGGGGACACTCTTTACGCAGTATTTT
D gene: .
V gene: TRBV5-5
clone size: many
J gene: TRBJ2-3

CDR3 protein: CASRPDRVNNSPLHF
CDR3 DNA: TGTGCCAGCAGACCCGACAGAGTAAATAATTCACCCCTCCACTTT
D gene: .
V gene: TRBV12-3/TRBV12-4
clone size: few
J gene: TRBJ1-6

CDR3 protein: CASRGFGVSVTYEQYF
CDR3 DNA: TGTGCCAGCAGGGGTTTCGGGGTATCGGTCACCTACGAGCAGTACTTC
D gene: .
V gene: TRBV28
clone size: many
J gene: TRBJ2-7

CDR3 protein: CSVPTGWETQYF
CDR3 DNA: TGCAGCGTCCCTACAGGGTGGGAGACCCAGTACTTC
D gene: .
V gene: TRBV29-1
clone size: .
J gene: TRBJ2-5

CDR3 protein: CASSDRGLLPEAFF
CDR3 DNA: TGTGCCAGCAGTGACAGGGGGCTCCTACCTGAAGCTTTCTTT
D gene: TRBD1
V gene: TRBV6-1
clone size: many
J gene: TRBJ1-1

CDR3 protein: CASSPAGTGYGYTF
CDR3 DNA: TGTGCCAGCAGCCCCGCCGGGACAGGGTATGGCTACACCTTC
D gene: TRBD1
V gene: TRBV6-1
clone size: many
J gene: TRBJ1-2

CDR3 protein: CASRMDSLSGANVLTF
CDR3 DNA: TGTGCCAGCAGGATGGACAGTCTCTCTGGGGCCAACGTCCTGACTTTC
D gene: .
V gene: TRBV28
clone size: .
J gene: TRBJ2-6

CDR3 protein: CATSGSGTGELFF
CDR3 DNA: TGTGCCACTAGCGGGAGCGGGACCGGGGAGCTGTTTTTT
D gene: TRBD2
V gene: TRBV19
clone size: .
J gene: TRBJ2-2

CDR3 protein: CASSSPGLKETQYF
CDR3 DNA: TGTGCCAGCAGTTCACCGGGACTAAAAGAGACCCAGTACTTC
D gene: TRBD2
V gene: TRBV27
clone size: few
J gene: TRBJ2-5

CDR3 protein: CASSLGDREYNEQFF
CDR3 DNA: TGCGCCAGCAGCTTGGGGGACAGGGAATACAATGAGCAGTTCTTC
D gene: TRBD1
V gene: TRBV5-1
clone size: many
J gene: TRBJ2-1

CDR3 protein: CASSDSIRDQPQHF
CDR3 DNA: TGTGCCAGCAGTGACTCGATCAGGGATCAGCCCCAGCATTTT
D gene: .
V gene: TRBV6-4
clone size: few
J gene: TRBJ1-5

CDR3 protein: CASSQETGLEYEQFF
CDR3 DNA: TGTGCCAGCAGCCAAGAGACAGGGCTAGAATATGAGCAGTTCTTC
D gene: TRBD1
V gene: TRBV3-1
clone size: few
J gene: TRBJ2-1

CDR3 protein: CSVEVGTDTQYF
CDR3 DNA: TGCAGCGTCGAGGTAGGGACAGATACGCAGTATTTT
D gene: .
V gene: TRBV29-1
clone size: .
J gene: TRBJ2-3

CDR3 protein: CASRPPLVSQETQYF
CDR3 DNA: TGTGCCAGCAGACCCCCACTAGTCAGCCAGGAGACCCAGTACTTC
D gene: .
V gene: TRBV2
clone size: many
J gene: TRBJ2-5

CDR3 protein: CASSFDREAYEQYF
CDR3 DNA: TGTGCCAGCAGCTTTGACAGGGAAGCCTACGAGCAGTACTTC
D gene: TRBD1
V gene: TRBV13
clone size: many
J gene: TRBJ2-7

CDR3 protein: CASSQGSNSLTEAFF
CDR3 DNA: TGTGCCAGCAGCCAAGGATCAAATAGTCTCACTGAAGCTTTCTTT
D gene: .
V gene: TRBV3-1
clone size: .
J gene: TRBJ1-1

CDR3 protein: CASRRQGGNQPQHF
CDR3 DNA: TGTGCCAGCAGAAGACAGGGGGGGAATCAGCCCCAGCATTTT
D gene: TRBD1
V gene: TRBV6-1
clone size: many
J gene: TRBJ1-5

CDR3 protein: CASKDRLSNTQYF
CDR3 DNA: TGTGCCAGCAAGGACAGGCTGAGTAATACGCAGTATTTT
D gene: TRBD1
V gene: TRBV7-2
clone size: many
J gene: TRBJ2-3

CDR3 protein: CSVSTRDSTEAFF
CDR3 DNA: TGCAGCGTCTCCACCCGGGACAGCACTGAAGCTTTCTTT
D gene: TRBD1
V gene: TRBV29-1
clone size: many
J gene: TRBJ1-1

CDR3 protein: CASNPFGTEETQYF
CDR3 DNA: TGTGCCAGCAACCCGTTCGGGACGGAGGAGACCCAGTACTTC
D gene: .
V gene: TRBV14
clone size: .
J gene: TRBJ2-5

CDR3 protein: CASSFIANYGYTF
CDR3 DNA: TGTGCCAGCAGCTTCATAGCTAACTATGGCTACACCTTC
D gene: .
V gene: TRBV12-3/TRBV12-4
clone size: many
J gene: TRBJ1-2

CDR3 protein: CSARVRRGTDTQYF
CDR3 DNA: TGCAGTGCTAGAGTAAGGCGCGGCACAGATACGCAGTATTTT
D gene: .
V gene: TRBV20-1
clone size: many
J gene: TRBJ2-3

CDR3 protein: CASSLQGDNQPQHF
CDR3 DNA: TGTGCCAGCAGTTTACAGGGGGACAATCAGCCCCAGCATTTT
D gene: TRBD1
V gene: TRBV27
clone size: few
J gene: TRBJ1-5

CDR3 protein: CSARDLQELFF
CDR3 DNA: TGCAGTGCTAGAGATCTCCAGGAACTGTTTTTT
D gene: .
V gene: TRBV20-1
clone size: few
J gene: TRBJ1-4

CDR3 protein: CASSPVRRGSYNEQFF
CDR3 DNA: TGTGCCAGCTCACCAGTGCGGCGGGGCTCCTACAATGAGCAGTTCTTC
D gene: .
V gene: TRBV18
clone size: many
J gene: TRBJ2-1